This T cell receptor (beta chain) derives from a study of T cell changes during pregnancy in multiple sclerosis. This CDR3 is 14 amino acids long. Germline V gene data show CDR1 as SQVTM and CDR2 as ANQGSEA. TCRdb's table, derived via immunoSEQ multiplex PCR, lists solely in-frame clones and lacks some. The sample has tens of thousands of clones; over 80% are singletons. This clone has only one observation. An end of the junction does not agree with germline; a read error may underlie this. The sequence derives from a female donor with multiple sclerosis, enrolled in a pregnancy study. V usage is TRBV29-1 and J usage is TRBJ2-3; weak D call: TRBD1 (6 bases). The sample in question was CD4+ T cells from peripheral blood mononuclear cells, obtained in the first trimester of pregnancy. CDR3 coding DNA: TGCAGCGTTGAGGGTGGACAGAGCAAAGATACGCAGTATTTT. Its translation is CSVEGGQSKDTQYF.